The 26 T cell receptor beta chains reported below all come from one sample, sequenced in a study of blood T cell repertoires in COVID-19. Produced via immunoSEQ multiplex PCR; TCRdb's table is partial and in-frame only. The profile shows 270,000 or so clones, 90% of them singletons. The sequenced material came from peripheral blood. These receptors were collected from a woman aged 60-75 years with COVID-19, enrolled during active disease.

This clone appeared a single time. The chain links TRBV9 to TRBJ1-1; 10 bases match TRBD1. Looked up from germline, CDR1 is SGDLS and CDR2 is YYNGEE. The V segment lost 4 bases and the J segment 1 base; nucleotides outside the gene matches: 4. The CDR3 spans 15 residues. CDR3 sequence: CASSRQGARNTEAFF. DNA for the CDR3: TGTGCCAGCAGCCGACAGGGGGCCAGGAACACTGAAGCTTTCTTT.

The chain joins TRBV19 to TRBJ1-2, with TRBD1 matching over 7 bases. CDR1 and CDR2 from the germline V gene are LNHDA and SQIVND (reference sequence). V gave up 4 bases and J gave up 3 bases; unmatched junction bases: 8. The CDR3 contains 15 residues. The CDR3 reads CASSTQGSEDYGYTF. Written as DNA, the CDR3 is TGTGCCAGTAGTACACAGGGGAGCGAGGACTATGGCTACACCTTC. Together with reference TRBV19 and TRBJ1-2, the CDR3 gives the full variable domain: DGGITQSPKYLFRKEGQNVTLSCEQNLNHDAMYWYRQDPGQGLRLIYYSQIVNDFQKGDIAEGYSVSREKKESFPLTVTSAQKNPTAFYLCASSTQGSEDYGYTFGSGTRLTVV.

The V and J genes are TRBV7-2 and TRBJ1-5; 7 bases map to TRBD1. The CDR3 is 14 amino acids. Germline V lookup: CDR1 SGHTA, CDR2 FQGNSA. V trimming: 5 bases; J trimming: 7 bases; junction bases outside the gene matches: 8. The DNA of the CDR3 is TGTGCCAGCAGCATCGGACAGGCGGGCCAGCCCCAGCATTTT. Protein product: CASSIGQAGQPQHF.

The rearrangement links TRBV2 to TRBJ1-5; possibly TRBD1 for D (6 bases). The CDR3 is made up of 14 amino acids. V was pared by 11 bases and J by 1 base, with 15 bases between. CDR1 is SNHLY, CDR2 FYNNEI, per germline. The CDR3 DNA sequence: TGTGCCGGGACTACAGGGCTGAGCAATCAGCCCCAGCATTTT. As protein: CAGTTGLSNQPQHF.

The chain combines TRBV5-4 with TRBJ1-1, with 9 bases that match TRBD1. This CDR3 has 17 residues. J lost 1 base, V lost 3 bases, and 10 bases had no gene match. CDR1 SGHNT and CDR2 YYREEE come from the germline V gene (reference sequence). The CDR3 coding sequence is TGTGCCAGCAGCTCACCACAGGGGGCAAAGGGGAACACTGAAGCTTTCTTT. Its translation: CASSSPQGAKGNTEAFF.

The chain combines TRBV27 with TRBJ2-3, with 7 bases identical to TRBD1. CDR3 size: 15 residues. V lost 5 bases and J lost 2; bases outside the gene matches: 7. Per the germline V gene, CDR1 is MNHEY and CDR2 is SMNVEV (reference sequence). The CDR3 loop reads CASSLDRVNTDTQYF. The CDR3 region has the DNA TGTGCCAGCAGTCTCGACAGGGTTAACACAGATACGCAGTATTTT.

This chain links TRBV18 with TRBJ2-7; 8 bases are a match to TRBD2. This CDR3 region has 15 residues. Germline CDR1 reads KGHSH; CDR2 reads LQKENI. V shed 2 bases and J 1 base; nucleotides not matched to a gene: 4. CDR3 nucleotides: TGTGCCAGCTCACCAGTTCTAGCGGGTTCCTACGAGCAGTACTTC. Protein product: CASSPVLAGSYEQYF.

Comments on this clone: At one end, the junction sequence differs from germline, possibly due to a read error. The chain is built from TRBV14 and TRBJ2-1, with 7 nucleotides matching TRBD2. The CDR3 spans 19 residues. The V gene's germline CDR1 is SGHDN and CDR2 FVKESK. CDR3 region: CASSQEGLLASSSYNEQFF. As DNA, the CDR3 is TGTGCCAGCAGCCAAGAAGGCTTACTAGCGTCAAGCTCCTACAACGAGCAGTTCTTC.

This sequence joins TRBV6-2 or TRBV6-3 and TRBJ1-1, with D uncertain. This CDR3 is 14 amino acids long. Germline V gene sequence: CDR1 MNHEY, CDR2 SVGEGT. The ends were cut back, 2 bases at V and 6 bases at J, with 13 bases in the middle. CDR3 sequence (DNA): TGTGCCAGCAGTTACGGCTCCACCGAGGCTGAAGCTTTCTTT. It is translated as CASSYGSTEAEAFF.

V usage is TRBV18 and J usage is TRBJ2-7, with 10 nucleotides matching TRBD1. The V gene's germline CDR1 is KGHSH and CDR2 LQKENI. V shed 3 bases and J 5 bases; nucleotides not matched to a gene: 4. This CDR3 spans 14 amino acids. CDR3 loop: CASSPGDRGHEQYF. The CDR3 region has the DNA TGTGCCAGCTCACCCGGGGACAGGGGACACGAGCAGTACTTC.

The chain carries TRBV5-1 and TRBJ2-2; D might be TRBD2 (6 bases). The V and J ends lost 4 bases and 2 bases respectively, with 12 bases between them. Per germline, CDR1 SGHRS and CDR2 YFSETQ. CDR3 length: 15 amino acids. The CDR3 reads CASSAGTLNTGELFF. The CDR3 region has the DNA TGCGCCAGCAGCGCCGGGACTCTAAACACCGGGGAGCTGTTTTTT. Full variable domain (rest looked up from reference TRBV5-1 and TRBJ2-2): KAGVTQTPRYLIKTRGQQVTLSCSPISGHRSVSWYQQTPGQGLQFLFEYFSETQRNKGNFPGRFSGRQFSNSRSEMNVSTLELGDSALYLCASSAGTLNTGELFFGEGSRLTVL.

The rearrangement links TRBV6-6 to TRBJ2-7; D perhaps matches TRBD2 (6 bases). The CDR3 covers 17 residues. CDR1 and CDR2 (germline): MNHNY, SVGAGI (reference sequence). V shed 5 bases and J shed 0 bases, with 20 bases lying between them. In nucleotides, the CDR3 is TGTGCCAGCAGTCCACAACTTCCGGGACTGGGCTCCTACGAGCAGTACTTC. It is translated as CASSPQLPGLGSYEQYF.

About this clone itself: The sample holds other DNA sequences that translate to the same CDR3. This chain connects TRBV6-2 or TRBV6-3 to TRBJ2-2, with 7 bases that match TRBD1. The CDR3 extends over 16 amino acids. Trimming at V came to 5 bases and at J to 0 bases, leaving 6 bases not matched to a gene. CDR1 is MNHEY and CDR2 is SVGEGT in the germline V gene. In nucleotides, the CDR3 is TGTGCCAGCAGTCCCTCCGGGACAGCGAACACCGGGGAGCTGTTTTTT. As protein: CASSPSGTANTGELFF.

The rearrangement joins TRBV23-1 to TRBJ1-2; D is unresolved. TRBV23-1 is an ORF for which the function is uncertain. V gave up 4 bases and J gave up 5 bases, with 20 bases separating them. The CDR3 spans 16 residues. DNA of the CDR3: TGCGCCAGCAGTCTCCCCGAAGGAGTGCGTCGGTATGGCTACACCTTC. It specifies CASSLPEGVRRYGYTF.

CDR3 loop: CAISETKGGYTF. In DNA, the CDR3 is TGTGCCATCAGTGAGACTAAGGGGGGCTACACCTTC. J is TRBJ1-2 and V is TRBV10-3; D may be TRBD1 (5 bases). Germline loops: CDR1 ENHRY, CDR2 SYGVKD. This CDR3 is built from 12 residues. Deletions cut 2 bases from V and 8 bases from J, with 9 bases between.

The chain employs TRBV9 and TRBJ1-2, with 11 bases lining up with TRBD1. After removal of 3 bases from V and 8 bases from J, the junction contained 6 bases not matched to a gene. Germline V lookup: CDR1 SGDLS, CDR2 YYNGEE. This CDR3 is built from 14 residues. The CDR3 coding sequence is TGTGCCAGCAGCGCGGACAGGGGGCTGATGGGCTACACCTTC. Translating it yields CASSADRGLMGYTF.

The rearrangement links TRBV7-2 to TRBJ2-7, with 9 bases that match TRBD1. Germline CDR1 is SGHTA and CDR2 is FQGNSA. This CDR3 is built from 15 residues. V shed 5 bases, J shed 5 bases, and the junction held 10 bases outside the gene matches. As DNA, the CDR3 is TGTGCCAGCAGCGGACGGACAGGGGTAGGCCACGAGCAGTACTTC. Protein: CASSGRTGVGHEQYF.

The sample holds a few counts of this clone. V usage is TRBV14 and J usage is TRBJ1-3; D gene ambiguous. This CDR3 is built from 15 residues. V lost 1 base and J 0 bases, leaving 7 bases between the germline ends. Germline CDR1 is SGHDN and CDR2 is FVKESK. CDR3: CASSQVANSGNTIYF. The CDR3 region has the DNA TGTGCCAGCAGCCAAGTGGCCAACTCTGGAAACACCATATATTTT.

The V call is TRBV20-1, the J call TRBJ2-1; D gene ambiguous. Trimming removed 3 bases at V and 1 base at J, with 13 bases between. The CDR3 totals 15 residues. Germline-derived CDR1 and CDR2 are DFQATT and SNEGSKA (reference sequence). The CDR3 nucleotides are TGCAGTGCTAGTTCTCACGGAGCATCCTACAATGAGCAGTTCTTC. Translated, it gives CSASSHGASYNEQFF.

This sequence joins TRBV7-6 and TRBJ2-5, with 9 bases fitting TRBD1. The V gene end was trimmed by 4 bases and the J gene end by 5 bases; junction bases not matched to a gene: 8. Per the germline V gene, CDR1 is SGHVS and CDR2 is FNYEAQ. The CDR3 is 15 residues long. CDR3 amino acids: CASSYPYDRGETQYF. CDR3 bases: TGTGCCAGCAGCTATCCCTACGACAGGGGGGAGACCCAGTACTTC.

The rearrangement links TRBV6-2 or TRBV6-3 to TRBJ2-1; 7 bases fit TRBD1. The junction had 4 bases not matched to a gene; V was cut back by 2 bases and J by 0 bases. The CDR3 runs 16 residues. Per germline, CDR1 MNHEY and CDR2 SVGEGT. The CDR3 here is CASSYPGQISYNEQFF. CDR3 nucleotides: TGTGCCAGCAGTTACCCGGGACAGATCTCCTACAATGAGCAGTTCTTC.

CDR3 sequence: CAISGGLAGSTDTQYF. The CDR3 region has the DNA TGTGCCATCAGTGGGGGACTAGCGGGGAGCACAGATACGCAGTATTTT. The genes are TRBV10-3 and TRBJ2-3; 13 nucleotides agree with TRBD2. The CDR3 has 16 amino acids. V shed 4 bases and J 0 bases; nucleotides not matched to a gene: 1. Germline V gene sequence: CDR1 ENHRY, CDR2 SYGVKD.

V and J are TRBV27 and TRBJ1-3; D gene unclear. The CDR3 is 15 amino acids. Germline V gene data show CDR1 as MNHEY and CDR2 as SMNVEV (reference sequence). Trimming stripped 4 bases from V and 0 bases from J, with 10 bases between. CDR3 protein: CASSSLGSSGNTIYF. CDR3 DNA sequence: TGTGCCAGCAGTTCACTAGGGAGCTCTGGAAACACCATATATTTT.

This clone was recorded a few times. The chain is built from TRBV6-5 and TRBJ2-5; D is possibly TRBD1 (6 bases). The CDR3 contains 14 residues. The V and J ends lost 3 bases and 4 bases respectively, with 12 bases between them. Germline CDR1 MNHEY, CDR2 SVGAGI. CDR3 sequence (DNA): TGTGCCAGCAGTTATCGCGACAGGCGAGAGACCCAGTACTTC. As protein: CASSYRDRRETQYF.

CDR3 amino acids: CASSPTENYNSPLHF. In DNA, the CDR3 is TGTGCCAGCTCACCGACAGAAAACTATAATTCACCCCTCCACTTT. The chain couples TRBV18 to TRBJ1-6; D is possibly TRBD1 (5 bases). The CDR3 sequence is 15 residues long. From germline, CDR1 is KGHSH and CDR2 LQKENI. V was pared by 3 bases and J by 3 bases, with 9 bases between. The full variable domain, completed using reference TRBV18 and TRBJ1-6, is NAGVMQNPRHLVRRRGQEARLRCSPMKGHSHVYWYRQLPEEGLKFMVYLQKENIIDESGMPKERFSAEFPKEGPSILRIQQVVRGDSAAYFCASSPTENYNSPLHFGNGTRLTVT.

CDR3 protein: CATRGWSGGYNEQFF. Written as DNA, the CDR3 is TGTGCCACTCGGGGGTGGAGCGGGGGCTACAATGAGCAGTTCTTC. This chain links TRBV19 with TRBJ2-1; 8 positions match TRBD2. V dropped 10 bases and J dropped 3; count of bases not matched to a gene: 11. The CDR3 covers 15 residues. CDR1 is LNHDA and CDR2 is SQIVND in the germline V gene (reference sequence).